This entry lists 23 T cell receptor beta chains sequenced from one sample in a study of CD8 T cells in Susac syndrome. A quantity of about 0.5 to 1 ug RNA underwent reverse transcription using random hexamers. One entry per CDR3 protein results from TCRdb running MiXCR on the immunoSEQ multiplex PCR reads. The sample records approximately 46,000 distinct CDR3 sequences, over 90% being singletons. The source material was CD8+ T cells from PBMCs. These receptors all stem from a human donor in good health.

The chain joins TRBV4-1 to TRBJ1-1; D perhaps matches TRBD1 (5 bases). Trimming shortened V by 4 bases and J by 1 base, and 10 bases separated the two germline ends. Germline values: CDR1 MGHRA, CDR2 YSYEKL. The length of the CDR3 is 14 residues. The CDR3 reads CASSPTRANTEAFF. The CDR3 nucleotides read TGCGCCAGCAGCCCGACCAGGGCGAACACTGAAGCTTTCTTT.

V is TRBV29-1 and J is TRBJ1-2; no firm D call. Germline V gene data show CDR1 as SQVTM and CDR2 as ANQGSEA. Trimming removed 1 base at V and 0 bases at J, with 9 bases between. CDR3 length: 14 residues. The DNA for the CDR3 is TGCAGCGTTGAAGGGGTGCCATCTAACTATGGCTACACCTTC. It translates to CSVEGVPSNYGYTF. Full variable domain (missing parts from reference TRBV29-1 and TRBJ1-2): SAVISQKPSRDICQRGTSLTIQCQVDSQVTMMFWYRQQPGQSLTLIATANQGSEATYESGFVIDKFPISRPNLTFSTLTVSNMSPEDSSIYLCSVEGVPSNYGYTFGSGTRLTVV.

The rearrangement joins TRBV20-1 to TRBJ2-2; no clear D. V was cut by 3 bases and J by 8 bases, with 7 bases left in between. The CDR3 totals 11 residues. Germline CDR1 and CDR2: DFQATT and SNEGSKA (reference sequence). CDR3 sequence (DNA): TGCAGTGCTAGGGTAGAGGGGGAGCTGTTTTTT. It codes for CSARVEGELFF.

The rearrangement links TRBV5-1 to TRBJ2-5; D may be TRBD2 (5 bases). Trimming took off 0 bases at V and 4 bases at J, with 22 bases between the two ends. There are 18 residues in the CDR3. Germline V gives CDR1 SGHRS, CDR2 YFSETQ. For the CDR3, the DNA is TGCGCCAGCAGCTTGGTGCCCCTAGAAAGGGAGTTTGTAGAGACCCAGTACTTC. Translated: CASSLVPLEREFVETQYF. The complete variable domain, with remaining parts taken from reference TRBV5-1 and TRBJ2-5, reads KAGVTQTPRYLIKTRGQQVTLSCSPISGHRSVSWYQQTPGQGLQFLFEYFSETQRNKGNFPGRFSGRQFSNSRSEMNVSTLELGDSALYLCASSLVPLEREFVETQYFGPGTRLLVL.

The chain links TRBV29-1 to TRBJ1-1; D gene unclear. Between the trimmed V and J ends, which lost 6 bases and 3 bases, there was a span of 20 bases. CDR3 length equals 15 residues. The germline gives CDR1 SQVTM, CDR2 ANQGSEA. CDR3 protein: CSVAGITLGDTEAFF. As DNA, the CDR3 is TGCAGCGTAGCCGGGATCACCCTCGGGGACACTGAAGCTTTCTTT. Full variable domain (rest looked up from reference TRBV29-1 and TRBJ1-1): SAVISQKPSRDICQRGTSLTIQCQVDSQVTMMFWYRQQPGQSLTLIATANQGSEATYESGFVIDKFPISRPNLTFSTLTVSNMSPEDSSIYLCSVAGITLGDTEAFFGQGTRLTVV.

This clonotype was detected a few times. The chain couples TRBV6-1 to TRBJ2-7, with TRBD2 as a possible D gene (5 bases). Looked up from germline, CDR1 is MNHNS and CDR2 is SASEGT. The ends were cut back, 0 bases at V and 0 bases at J, with 9 bases in the middle. CDR3 size: 15 residues. This chain's CDR3 is CASSEAEEASYEQYF. The CDR3 DNA reads as TGTGCCAGCAGTGAAGCGGAGGAGGCCTCCTACGAGCAGTACTTC.

The chain couples TRBV7-9 to TRBJ2-1; no definite D call. V was trimmed by 4 bases and J by 2 bases, leaving 15 bases between them. CDR3 length equals 16 residues. The germline V gene has CDR1 SEHNR and CDR2 FQNEAQ (reference sequence). The CDR3 DNA is TGTGCCAGCAGCTCCCACAGTGGGCCGGCCTACAATGAGCAGTTCTTC. Its protein is CASSSHSGPAYNEQFF.

The chain recombines TRBV12-3 or TRBV12-4 with TRBJ2-1, with TRBD2 identical over 8 bases. The CDR3 sequence is 15 residues long. The V segment lost 3 bases and the J segment 9 bases; nucleotides outside the gene matches: 10. Written as DNA, the CDR3 is TGTGCCAGCAGTTTCCCCAGCGGGGGCTTCGGTGAGCAGTTCTTC. This translates into CASSFPSGGFGEQFF.

This sequence joins TRBV12-2 and TRBJ2-3; the table gives TRBD1 as D, unverified against the DNA. TRBV12-2 is listed as a pseudogene. The CDR3 totals 13 residues. CDR3: CASRQGSTDTQYF. CDR3 in DNA: TGTGCAAGTCGGCAGGGTAGCACAGATACGCAGTATTTT.

This clonotype was seen only once. The rearrangement uses TRBV3-1 and TRBJ2-1; the D gene could be TRBD1 or TRBD2 (5 bases each). This CDR3 has 15 residues. Germline CDR1 and CDR2: LGHDT and YNNKEL (reference sequence). V lost 5 bases and J lost 5, with 16 bases in between. As DNA, the CDR3 is TGTGCCAGCAGCATACCGGGACCCTTGGACAATGAGCAGTTCTTC. This gives the protein CASSIPGPLDNEQFF.

The chain carries TRBV7-9 and TRBJ1-2; 9 nucleotides align to TRBD1. The CDR3 runs to 16 residues. V trimming: 5 bases; J trimming: 0 bases; junction bases outside the gene matches: 7. The germline V gene has CDR1 SEHNR and CDR2 FQNEAQ (reference sequence). The CDR3 loop is CASSENTGGTNYGYTF. In DNA form, the CDR3 reads TGTGCCAGCAGCGAGAATACAGGGGGCACTAACTATGGCTACACCTTC.

V is TRBV28 and J is TRBJ2-7; 10 bases align to TRBD1. CDR3 length equals 14 residues. CDR1 MDHEN and CDR2 SYDVKM come from the germline V gene. With V trimmed by 6 bases and J by 4 bases, 6 bases remained unmatched. For the CDR3, the DNA is TGTGCCAGCAGGGGGACAGGGGAGCATTACGAGCAGTACTTC. Translation: CASRGTGEHYEQYF.

This chain joins TRBV2 and TRBJ1-5; weak D call: TRBD1 (6 bases). This CDR3 is 17 amino acids long. Trimming took 5 bases from V and 8 from J, leaving 25 bases between them. CDR1 and CDR2 (germline): SNHLY, FYNNEI. CDR3 in DNA: TGTGCCAGCAGTCTAAGAAGGGGGAATAATCTCGAGGAGCCCCAGCATTTT. It specifies CASSLRRGNNLEEPQHF.

V is TRBV7-2 and J is TRBJ2-7; D is undetermined. V shed 4 bases and J shed 2 bases, with 18 bases lying between them. From germline, CDR1 is SGHTA and CDR2 FQGNSA. CDR3 length: 16 amino acids. CDR3 region: CASSSNGPLGPYEQYF. CDR3 DNA sequence: TGTGCCAGCAGCTCCAACGGGCCGCTAGGTCCCTACGAGCAGTACTTC.

The chain recombines TRBV11-2 with TRBJ2-7; D assignment may be TRBD1 or TRBD2 (5 bases each). CDR3 length: 14 amino acids. Deletions cut 3 bases from V and 3 bases from J, with 12 bases between. Germline V gene lookup returns CDR1 SGHAT and CDR2 FQNNGV. The CDR3 loop is CASSFGGASYEQYF. As DNA, the CDR3 is TGTGCCAGCAGCTTTGGGGGAGCCAGCTACGAGCAGTACTTC.

This chain connects TRBV4-3 to TRBJ1-3, with D possibly matching TRBD1 (6 bases). Germline loops: CDR1 LGHNA, CDR2 YSLEER. V was pared by 0 bases and J by 3 bases, with 12 bases between. The CDR3 consists of 16 residues. CDR3 residues: CASSQDGGGGGNTIYF. Here the CDR3 DNA reads TGCGCCAGCAGCCAAGATGGAGGGGGAGGTGGAAACACCATATATTTT.

The rearrangement uses TRBV3-1 and TRBJ2-3; D is uncertain. The CDR3 contains 13 residues. Germline CDR1 is LGHDT and CDR2 is YNNKEL (reference sequence). V was cut by 0 bases and J by 4 bases, with 5 bases left in between. The CDR3 reads CASSQDPADTQYF. CDR3 DNA sequence: TGTGCCAGCAGCCAAGATCCGGCAGATACGCAGTATTTT.

The chain is built from TRBV29-1 and TRBJ2-1; D unresolved. CDR1 is SQVTM, CDR2 ANQGSEA, per germline. This CDR3 is built from 10 residues. Trimming removed 4 bases at V and 5 bases at J, with 3 bases between. The CDR3 DNA follows: TGCAGCGTTGGAGACAATGAGCAGTTCTTC. It is translated as CSVGDNEQFF.

The V gene is TRBV5-6, the J gene TRBJ1-3; 7 nucleotides agree with TRBD1. This CDR3 contains 15 residues. The V and J ends lost 4 bases and 3 bases, in that order; junction bases with no gene match: 7. Germline CDR1 and CDR2: SGHDT and YYEEEE. The CDR3 DNA reads TGTGCCAGCAGCCCGACAGGGAATTATGGAAACACCATATATTTT. It yields the protein CASSPTGNYGNTIYF.

This clonotype was seen once. The V call is TRBV9, the J call TRBJ2-2; no reliable D call. V was pared by 0 bases and J by 1 base, with 19 bases between. The germline V gene has CDR1 SGDLS and CDR2 YYNGEE. This CDR3 contains 19 residues. The DNA of the CDR3 is TGTGCCAGCAGCGTAGTTTTTCCCGAGGCTCCCGGGAACACCGGGGAGCTGTTTTTT. Translated, it gives CASSVVFPEAPGNTGELFF.

V gene TRBV6-5 combines with J gene TRBJ1-1; D perhaps matches TRBD1 (5 bases). Germline V gene sequence: CDR1 MNHEY, CDR2 SVGAGI. The CDR3 loop spans 14 amino acids. Between the trimmed V and J ends, which lost 7 bases and 4 bases, there was a span of 16 bases. CDR3 DNA: TGTGCCAGCAAGGCCGGGGACGTGTCCACTGAAGCTTTCTTT. Amino acids: CASKAGDVSTEAFF.

The chain employs TRBV25-1 and TRBJ2-1, with a possible D match to TRBD2 (5 bases). Trimming shortened V by 0 bases and J by 5 bases, and 11 bases separated the two germline ends. Per germline, CDR1 MGHDK and CDR2 SYGVNS. The CDR3 covers 15 residues. CDR3 sequence (DNA): TGTGCCAGCAGTGAATATGGAGGCGCTAACAATGAGCAGTTCTTC. Translated, it gives CASSEYGGANNEQFF.

This clonotype occurred a few times. This sequence joins TRBV9 and TRBJ1-2; D ambiguous. The CDR3 totals 14 residues. V lost 0 bases and J lost 1, with 7 bases in between. The V gene's germline CDR1 is SGDLS and CDR2 YYNGEE. The CDR3 sequence: CASSVGQDNYGYTF. As DNA, the CDR3 is TGTGCCAGCAGCGTAGGGCAGGATAACTATGGCTACACCTTC.